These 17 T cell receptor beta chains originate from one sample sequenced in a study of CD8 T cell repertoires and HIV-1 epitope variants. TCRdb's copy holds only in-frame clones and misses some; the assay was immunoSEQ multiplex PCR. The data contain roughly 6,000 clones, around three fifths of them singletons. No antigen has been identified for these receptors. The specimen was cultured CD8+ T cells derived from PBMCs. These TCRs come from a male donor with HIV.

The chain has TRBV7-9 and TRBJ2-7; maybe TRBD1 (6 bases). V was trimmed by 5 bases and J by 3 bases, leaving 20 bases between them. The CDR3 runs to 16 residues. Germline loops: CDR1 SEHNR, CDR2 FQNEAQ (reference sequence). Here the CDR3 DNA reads TGTGCCAGCAGCCCTCTCGAGGGGGAGTGGGTCTACGAGCAGTACTTC. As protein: CASSPLEGEWVYEQYF. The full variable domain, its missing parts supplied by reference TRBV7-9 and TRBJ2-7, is DTGVSQNPRHKITKRGQNVTFRCDPISEHNRLYWYRQTLGQGPEFLTYFQNEAQLEKSRLLSDRFSAERPKGSFSTLEIQRTEQGDSAMYLCASSPLEGEWVYEQYFGPGTRLTVT.

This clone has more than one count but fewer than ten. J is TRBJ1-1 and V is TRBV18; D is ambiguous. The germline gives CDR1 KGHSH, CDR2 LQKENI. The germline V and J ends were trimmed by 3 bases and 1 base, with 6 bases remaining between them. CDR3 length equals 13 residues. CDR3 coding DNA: TGTGCCAGCTCACCGGGAGCGAACACTGAAGCTTTCTTT. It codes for CASSPGANTEAFF.

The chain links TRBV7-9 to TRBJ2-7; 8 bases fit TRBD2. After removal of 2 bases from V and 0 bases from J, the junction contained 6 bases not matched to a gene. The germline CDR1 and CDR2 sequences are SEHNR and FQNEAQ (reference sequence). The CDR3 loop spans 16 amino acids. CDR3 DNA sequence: TGTGCCAGCAGCTTATCGGCGGGGGGCCGCTCCTACGAGCAGTACTTC. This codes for CASSLSAGGRSYEQYF.

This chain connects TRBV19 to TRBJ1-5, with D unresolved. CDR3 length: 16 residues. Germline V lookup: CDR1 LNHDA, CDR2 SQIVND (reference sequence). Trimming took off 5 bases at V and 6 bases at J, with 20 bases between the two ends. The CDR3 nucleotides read TGTGCCAGTAGTCAAATCTGGTTGGCCCGGGGTCAGCCCCAGCATTTT. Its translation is CASSQIWLARGQPQHF.

DNA for the CDR3: TGTGCCAGCAGCTTCCAACAGGCGAACACTGAAGCTTTCTTT. Protein product: CASSFQQANTEAFF. The gene calls are TRBV5-5 and TRBJ1-1, with D perhaps TRBD1 (5 bases). Deletions cut 2 bases from V and 1 base from J, with 9 bases between. Germline lookup yields CDR1 SGHKS and CDR2 YYEKEE (reference sequence). The CDR3 is 14 amino acids.

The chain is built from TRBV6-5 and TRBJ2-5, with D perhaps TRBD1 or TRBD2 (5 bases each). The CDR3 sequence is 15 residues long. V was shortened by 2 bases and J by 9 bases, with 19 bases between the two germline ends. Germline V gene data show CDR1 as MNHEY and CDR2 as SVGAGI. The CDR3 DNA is TGTGCCAGCAGTTACGGTCCGGGGACCAGAGCGGCCCAGTACTTC. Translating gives CASSYGPGTRAAQYF.

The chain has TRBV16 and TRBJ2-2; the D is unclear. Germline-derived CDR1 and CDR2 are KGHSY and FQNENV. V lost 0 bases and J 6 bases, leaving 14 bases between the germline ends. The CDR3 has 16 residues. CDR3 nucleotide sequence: TGTGCCAGCAGCCAATCAAAGTCCCGGGCCGCCGGGGAGCTGTTTTTT. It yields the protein CASSQSKSRAAGELFF.

CDR3 nucleotides: TGTGCCAGCAGTTACTCGCAGGGGGGTAACTATGGCTACACCTTC. The encoded protein is CASSYSQGGNYGYTF. The gene calls are TRBV6-5 and TRBJ1-2, with 7 bases lining up with TRBD1. Trimming removed 0 bases from V and 1 base from J; junction bases left unmatched: 2. Germline CDR1 is MNHEY and CDR2 is SVGAGI. The CDR3 loop spans 15 amino acids.

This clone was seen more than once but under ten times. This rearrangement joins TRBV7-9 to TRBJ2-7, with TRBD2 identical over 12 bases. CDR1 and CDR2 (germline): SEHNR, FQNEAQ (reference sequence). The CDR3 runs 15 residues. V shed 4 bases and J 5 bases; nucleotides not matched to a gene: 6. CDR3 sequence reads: CASSSLAGGPDEQYF. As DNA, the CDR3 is TGTGCCAGCAGCTCCCTAGCGGGAGGGCCCGACGAGCAGTACTTC.

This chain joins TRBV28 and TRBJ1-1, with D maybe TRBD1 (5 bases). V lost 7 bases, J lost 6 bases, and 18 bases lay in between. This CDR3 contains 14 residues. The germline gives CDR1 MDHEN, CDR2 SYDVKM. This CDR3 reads CASNARGRTPEAFF. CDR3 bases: TGTGCCAGCAACGCTCGGGGCAGGACTCCTGAAGCTTTCTTT.

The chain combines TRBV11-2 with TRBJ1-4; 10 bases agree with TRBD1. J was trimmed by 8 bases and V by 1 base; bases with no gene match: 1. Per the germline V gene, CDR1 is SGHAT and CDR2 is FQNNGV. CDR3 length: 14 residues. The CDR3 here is CASSLGTGGEKLFF. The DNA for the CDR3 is TGTGCCAGCAGCTTAGGGACAGGGGGGGAAAAACTGTTTTTT.

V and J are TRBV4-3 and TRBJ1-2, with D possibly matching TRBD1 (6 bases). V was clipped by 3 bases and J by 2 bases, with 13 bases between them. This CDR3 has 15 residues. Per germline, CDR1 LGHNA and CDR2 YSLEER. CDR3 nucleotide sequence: TGCGCCAGCAGCCAGTCGCGGGGGCTGAACTATGGCTACACCTTC. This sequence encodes CASSQSRGLNYGYTF.

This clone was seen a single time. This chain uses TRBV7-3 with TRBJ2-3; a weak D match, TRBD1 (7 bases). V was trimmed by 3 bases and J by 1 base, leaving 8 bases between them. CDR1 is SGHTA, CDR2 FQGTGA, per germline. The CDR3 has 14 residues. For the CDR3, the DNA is TGTGCCAGCAGCTTCAGGGGGGGCACAGATACGCAGTATTTT. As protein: CASSFRGGTDTQYF.

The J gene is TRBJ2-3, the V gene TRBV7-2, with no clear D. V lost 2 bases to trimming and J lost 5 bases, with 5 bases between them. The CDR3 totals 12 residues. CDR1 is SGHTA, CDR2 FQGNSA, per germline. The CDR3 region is CASSLYGDTQYF. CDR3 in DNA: TGTGCCAGCAGCTTATACGGAGATACGCAGTATTTT.

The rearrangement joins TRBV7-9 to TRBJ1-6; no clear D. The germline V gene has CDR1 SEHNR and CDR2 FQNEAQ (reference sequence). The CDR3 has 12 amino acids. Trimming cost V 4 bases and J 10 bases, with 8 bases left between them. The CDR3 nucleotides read TGTGCCAGCAGCTCCCTAGACTCACCCCTCCACTTT. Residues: CASSSLDSPLHF.

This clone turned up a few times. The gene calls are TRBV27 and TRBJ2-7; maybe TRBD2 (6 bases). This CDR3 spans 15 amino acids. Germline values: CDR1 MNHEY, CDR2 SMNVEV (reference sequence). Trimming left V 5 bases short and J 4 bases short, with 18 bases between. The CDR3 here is CASSPISSEGYEQYF. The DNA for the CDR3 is TGTGCCAGCAGTCCCATCTCTAGCGAGGGATACGAGCAGTACTTC.

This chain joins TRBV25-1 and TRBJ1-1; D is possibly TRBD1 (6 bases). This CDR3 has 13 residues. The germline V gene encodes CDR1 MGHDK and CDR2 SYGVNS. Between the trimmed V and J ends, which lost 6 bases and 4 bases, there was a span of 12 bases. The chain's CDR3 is CASSLGQSTEAFF. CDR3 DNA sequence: TGTGCCAGCAGCTTAGGACAGAGCACTGAAGCTTTCTTT.